The clone carrying this TCR beta chain was observed a single time. The sample originates from a study of sequential checkpoint blockade in melanoma. Across the whole study: After both sequences, patients received maintenance nivolumab.

This CDR3 contains 12 residues. Germline values: CDR1 SGDLS, CDR2 YYNGEE. The ends were cut back, 3 bases at V and 7 bases at J, with 7 bases in the middle. The treatment denotes: randomized to nivolumab then ipilimumab (arm A) or the reverse (arm B). TCRdb keeps only in-frame clones here, not all; method: immunoSEQ multiplex PCR. Of about 28,000 clones detected, around 90% appear once; the ten largest clones hold around 15%. The source was CD8+ T cells sorted from blood (inferred from file names), collected from a patient given nivolumab and ipilimumab in sequence. The chain recombines TRBV9 with TRBJ1-4; D is unclear. The sequence came from a human donor with melanoma. The CDR3 DNA reads TGTGCCAGCAGCGCGGGTGGTGAAAAACTGTTTTTT. Its translation is CASSAGGEKLFF.